The next 26 T cell receptor beta chains were all read from a single sample in a study of blood T cell repertoires in COVID-19. Method: immunoSEQ multiplex PCR; TCRdb's copy keeps in-frame clones and lacks some. In the table there are 300,000 to 450,000 clones, roughly 89% of which are singletons. The specimen sequenced was peripheral blood. These receptors were collected from a woman in her fifties or sixties with COVID-19, enrolled during active disease.

The chain employs TRBV6-2 or TRBV6-3 and TRBJ1-1; no clear D gene. The CDR3 has 15 amino acids. Germline V gene lookup returns CDR1 MNHEY and CDR2 SVGEGT. Trimming left V 5 bases short and J 3 bases short, with 16 bases between. CDR3 protein: CASSTRRTRDTEAFF. The CDR3 nucleotides read TGTGCCAGCAGTACCCGGCGTACGAGGGACACTGAAGCTTTCTTT.

This chain connects TRBV5-1 to TRBJ1-3; D may be TRBD1 (5 bases). Trimming removed 1 base from V and 0 bases from J, with 11 bases in between. Germline V gene sequence: CDR1 SGHRS, CDR2 YFSETQ. CDR3 length equals 16 residues. The CDR3 is CASSLMGGPSGNTIYF. CDR3 coding DNA: TGCGCCAGCAGCTTGATGGGGGGACCCTCTGGAAACACCATATATTTT.

This chain links TRBV18 with TRBJ1-2; unclear D gene. Trimming cost V 4 bases and J 8 bases, with 17 bases left between them. The CDR3 is 14 residues long. Germline values: CDR1 KGHSH, CDR2 LQKENI. The CDR3 sequence: CASSLVRVEGGYTF. CDR3 nucleotides: TGTGCCAGCTCACTTGTGCGGGTGGAGGGCGGCTACACCTTC.

The genes are TRBV28 and TRBJ2-1; TRBD2 might be the D (5 bases). Germline CDR1 reads MDHEN; CDR2 reads SYDVKM. The CDR3 has 12 residues. V shed 5 bases and J shed 7 bases, with 9 bases lying between them. The CDR3 nucleotides read TGTGCCAGCAGTCTGGGAGTGAATGAGCAGTTCTTC. Its translation: CASSLGVNEQFF.

The chain joins TRBV7-2 to TRBJ2-7; 8 bases align to TRBD1. Germline values: CDR1 SGHTA, CDR2 FQGNSA. V lost 6 bases to trimming and J lost 1 base; unmatched junction nucleotides: 5. This CDR3 is 14 amino acids long. As DNA, the CDR3 is TGTGCCAGCAGGCCGACAGGGGCATCCTACGAGCAGTACTTC. It translates to CASRPTGASYEQYF.

The chain uses TRBV18 and TRBJ1-5, with 9 positions matching TRBD1. This CDR3 is built from 15 residues. Germline CDR1 and CDR2: KGHSH and LQKENI. The V and J ends lost 5 bases and 5 bases, in that order; junction bases with no gene match: 7. This CDR3 reads CASSSDRGPYQPQHF. The CDR3 DNA sequence: TGTGCCAGCTCATCGGACAGGGGACCGTATCAGCCCCAGCATTTT.

The chain links TRBV5-4 to TRBJ2-7, with 7 bases that match TRBD2. In germline, CDR1 is SGHNT, CDR2 YYREEE (reference sequence). Trimming at V came to 0 bases and at J to 3 bases, leaving 6 bases not matched to a gene. This CDR3 has 15 amino acids. CDR3 sequence: CASSLGSGLDYEQYF. The CDR3 DNA reads TGTGCCAGCAGCTTGGGTAGCGGGCTAGACTACGAGCAGTACTTC. Supplemented by reference TRBV5-4 and TRBJ2-7, the full variable domain reads ETGVTQSPTHLIKTRGQQVTLRCSSQSGHNTVSWYQQALGQGPQFIFQYYREEENGRGNFPPRFSGLQFPNYSSELNVNALELDDSALYLCASSLGSGLDYEQYFGPGTRLTVT.

A word on this clone: Other nucleotide sequences in the sample specify the same CDR3. The chain uses TRBV2 and TRBJ1-1; D is possibly TRBD1 (5 bases). The ends were cut back, 5 bases at V and 2 bases at J, with 9 bases in the middle. Germline CDR1 SNHLY, CDR2 FYNNEI. There are 13 residues in the CDR3. The CDR3 nucleotides are TGTGCCAGCAGTTCCCAGGGAAACACTGAAGCTTTCTTT. It is translated as CASSSQGNTEAFF.

The J gene is TRBJ2-3, the V gene TRBV9; a weak D match, TRBD2 (6 bases). The CDR3 sequence is 19 residues long. Germline-derived CDR1 and CDR2 are SGDLS and YYNGEE. V lost 0 bases and J lost 1, with 21 bases in between. CDR3 loop: CASSVGSGMGGLGTDTQYF. DNA of the CDR3: TGTGCCAGCAGCGTAGGGTCAGGAATGGGAGGTTTGGGCACAGATACGCAGTATTTT. The whole variable domain, remainder taken from reference TRBV9 and TRBJ2-3, is DSGVTQTPKHLITATGQRVTLRCSPRSGDLSVYWYQQSLDQGLQFLIQYYNGEERAKGNILERFSAQQFPDLHSELNLSSLELGDSALYFCASSVGSGMGGLGTDTQYFGPGTRLTVL.

This chain joins TRBV18 and TRBJ1-2, with D tentatively TRBD1 (5 bases). Germline V gene data show CDR1 as KGHSH and CDR2 as LQKENI. The V end lost 2 bases, the J end lost 6 bases, and 10 bases lay between the germline ends. The CDR3 consists of 13 residues. The CDR3 sequence: CASSPSGEDGYTF. CDR3 bases: TGTGCCAGCTCACCATCGGGGGAGGATGGCTACACCTTC.

V and J are TRBV5-1 and TRBJ2-7; 7 bases are a match to TRBD1. The CDR3 is made up of 15 amino acids. Per germline, CDR1 SGHRS and CDR2 YFSETQ. Trimming removed 0 bases from V and 3 bases from J; junction bases left unmatched: 6. The DNA for the CDR3 is TGCGCCAGCAGCTTGGTAGGGGGCTTAATCTACGAGCAGTACTTC. Translation gives CASSLVGGLIYEQYF.

The chain carries TRBV20-1 and TRBJ2-7; D possibly corresponds to TRBD2 (6 bases). V gave up 5 bases and J gave up 4 bases, with 9 bases separating them. The germline CDR1 and CDR2 sequences are DFQATT and SNEGSKA (reference sequence). CDR3 length: 11 amino acids. The CDR3 coding sequence is TGCAGTGCTCCCGGGGGTTACGAGCAGTACTTC. This gives the protein CSAPGGYEQYF.

The chain employs TRBV29-1 and TRBJ1-2, with D possibly matching TRBD1 (6 bases). Germline CDR1 SQVTM, CDR2 ANQGSEA. The CDR3 covers 12 residues. The V and J ends lost 6 bases and 6 bases respectively, with 14 bases between them. The CDR3 DNA reads TGCAGCGTGATGAAAGCAGGGGATGGCTACACCTTC. Translated, it gives CSVMKAGDGYTF.

This sequence joins TRBV7-2 and TRBJ1-2; D might be TRBD1 (6 bases). V was clipped by 1 base and J by 3 bases, with 15 bases between them. Germline V gene sequence: CDR1 SGHTA, CDR2 FQGNSA. The CDR3 has 16 residues. CDR3: CASSLVTGLSYYGYTF. CDR3 in DNA: TGTGCCAGCAGCTTAGTCACAGGGCTTTCCTACTATGGCTACACCTTC.

In this sample, this clone turned up once. The chain has TRBV14 and TRBJ1-2; unclear D gene. Germline V CDR1 and CDR2: SGHDN, FVKESK. The V and J ends lost 1 base and 3 bases respectively, with 6 bases between them. The CDR3 has 13 residues. CDR3 bases: TGTGCCAGCAGCCAAGTACTGGACTATGGCTACACCTTC. Translation: CASSQVLDYGYTF. Complete variable domain (other parts from reference TRBV14 and TRBJ1-2): EAGVTQFPSHSVIEKGQTVTLRCDPISGHDNLYWYRRVMGKEIKFLLHFVKESKQDESGMPNNRFLAERTGGTYSTLKVQPAELEDSGVYFCASSQVLDYGYTFGSGTRLTVV.

This chain links TRBV6-5 with TRBJ2-7, with 13 bases matching TRBD2. V was clipped by 7 bases and J by 0 bases; unmatched bases: 3. The CDR3 contains 15 residues. Per germline, CDR1 MNHEY and CDR2 SVGAGI. This CDR3 reads CASTGLAGASYEQYF. The CDR3 DNA is TGTGCCAGCACCGGACTAGCGGGGGCCTCCTACGAGCAGTACTTC.

This clone was seen once. The rearrangement joins TRBV29-1 to TRBJ1-1, with TRBD1 identical over 7 bases. V lost 4 bases to trimming and J lost 3 bases; unmatched junction nucleotides: 2. The germline gives CDR1 SQVTM, CDR2 ANQGSEA. The CDR3 is 12 amino acids. CDR3 coding DNA: TGCAGCGTTGGACAGGGTTACACTGAAGCTTTCTTT. As protein: CSVGQGYTEAFF.

The chain is built from TRBV19 and TRBJ1-5, with D perhaps matching TRBD1 (6 bases). Trimming removed 6 bases from V and 0 bases from J, with 9 bases in between. Germline-derived CDR1 and CDR2 are LNHDA and SQIVND (reference sequence). This CDR3 spans 14 amino acids. CDR3 coding DNA: TGTGCCAGTAGCCAGGGGTATAGCAATCAGCCCCAGCATTTT. Translation gives CASSQGYSNQPQHF.

The chain links TRBV18 to TRBJ1-2; 10 bases are a match to TRBD1. This CDR3 contains 18 residues. Trimming cost V 3 bases and J 2 bases; bases outside gene matches: 12. The germline V gene encodes CDR1 KGHSH and CDR2 LQKENI. CDR3 in DNA: TGTGCCAGCTCACCCCTGGGGACAGGGGACGTAAGGAACTATGGCTACACCTTC. This encodes CASSPLGTGDVRNYGYTF.

This clone was found once. The chain recombines TRBV6-2 or TRBV6-3 with TRBJ1-2; 10 positions match TRBD1. In germline, CDR1 is MNHEY, CDR2 SVGEGT. CDR3 length: 15 amino acids. V was clipped by 4 bases and J by 4 bases; unmatched bases: 6. In DNA, the CDR3 is TGTGCCAGCAGTTTAAGTGGACAGGGGGGCTATGGCTACACCTTC. This sequence encodes CASSLSGQGGYGYTF.

With regard to this clone: Other DNA sequences in this specimen translate into the identical CDR3. The chain combines TRBV7-9 with TRBJ2-5; D remains unclear. The CDR3 extends over 12 amino acids. Trimming removed 2 bases from V and 4 bases from J, with 5 bases in between. Germline-derived CDR1 and CDR2 are SEHNR and FQNEAQ (reference sequence). In nucleotides, the CDR3 is TGTGCCAGCAGCTTAATTCGAGAGACCCAGTACTTC. It specifies CASSLIRETQYF.

The V and J genes are TRBV5-6 and TRBJ1-1; D call uncertain. Trimming took 2 bases from V and 1 from J, leaving 6 bases between them. The CDR3 spans 13 residues. The V gene's germline CDR1 is SGHDT and CDR2 YYEEEE. The CDR3 loop is CASSLIRNTEAFF. DNA for the CDR3: TGTGCCAGCAGCTTAATCCGGAACACTGAAGCTTTCTTT.

The rearrangement uses TRBV3-1 (or the pseudogene TRBV3-2) and TRBJ2-7; possibly TRBD2 for D (6 bases). Germline V gene data show CDR1 as LGHDT and CDR2 as YNNKEL (reference sequence). V lost 0 bases and J 2 bases, leaving 11 bases between the germline ends. The CDR3 spans 15 residues. CDR3 loop: CASSQDGWGAYEQYF. The CDR3 DNA is TGTGCCAGCAGCCAAGATGGGTGGGGGGCCTACGAGCAGTACTTC.

The chain uses TRBV7-8 and TRBJ2-1; 11 nucleotides align to TRBD1. V lost 5 bases and J lost 6; bases outside the gene matches: 0. Germline lookup yields CDR1 SGHVS and CDR2 FQNEAQ. CDR3 length equals 13 residues. The CDR3 is CASSGQGANEQFF. Written as DNA, the CDR3 is TGTGCCAGCAGCGGACAGGGGGCCAATGAGCAGTTCTTC. Together with reference TRBV7-8 and TRBJ2-1, the CDR3 gives the full variable domain: GAGVSQSPRYKVAKRGQDVALRCDPISGHVSLFWYQQALGQGPEFLTYFQNEAQLDKSGLPSDRFFAERPEGSVSTLKIQRTQQEDSAVYLCASSGQGANEQFFGPGTRLTVL.

The chain couples TRBV2 to TRBJ1-5; D may be TRBD1 (6 bases). This CDR3 comprises 12 residues. Looked up from germline, CDR1 is SNHLY and CDR2 is FYNNEI. CDR3 residues: CAGGRDNQPQHF. The DNA of the CDR3 is TGTGCAGGGGGGAGGGACAATCAGCCCCAGCATTTT.

This chain joins TRBV9 and TRBJ1-2, with 7 bases matching TRBD1. Germline assignment: CDR1 SGDLS and CDR2 YYNGEE. The CDR3 has 14 amino acids. With 3 bases clipped from V and 4 bases from J, the junction kept 6 bases outside the gene matches. The CDR3 DNA sequence: TGTGCCAGCAGCGCCTATGACAGGGTCTATGGCTACACCTTC. Protein sequence: CASSAYDRVYGYTF. Combining the CDR3 with reference TRBV9 and TRBJ1-2 gives the whole variable domain DSGVTQTPKHLITATGQRVTLRCSPRSGDLSVYWYQQSLDQGLQFLIQYYNGEERAKGNILERFSAQQFPDLHSELNLSSLELGDSALYFCASSAYDRVYGYTFGSGTRLTVV.